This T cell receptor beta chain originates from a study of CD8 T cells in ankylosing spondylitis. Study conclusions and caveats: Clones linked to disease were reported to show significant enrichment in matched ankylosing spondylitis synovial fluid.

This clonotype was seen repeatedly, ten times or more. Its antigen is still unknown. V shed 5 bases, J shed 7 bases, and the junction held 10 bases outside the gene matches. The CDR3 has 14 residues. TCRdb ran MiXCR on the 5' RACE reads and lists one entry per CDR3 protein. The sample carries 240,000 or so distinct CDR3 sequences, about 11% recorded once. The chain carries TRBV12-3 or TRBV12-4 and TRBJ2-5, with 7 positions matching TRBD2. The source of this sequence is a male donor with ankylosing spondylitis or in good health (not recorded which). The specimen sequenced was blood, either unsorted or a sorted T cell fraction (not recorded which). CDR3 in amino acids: CASSLQAGTGTQYF. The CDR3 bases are TGTGCCAGCAGTCTTCAAGCGGGAACGGGGACCCAGTACTTC.